The sequence of this T cell receptor (beta chain) was determined in a study of T-cell memory formation after mild COVID-19. Whole-study results and caveats: Pre-infection memory harbored some responding clones, suggesting cross-reactive memory joined. CD4+ bias marked clones expanding day 15 to 37, unlike balanced contracting clones.

Trimming left V 2 bases short and J 2 bases short, with 10 bases between. Germline loops: CDR1 SEHNR, CDR2 FQNEAQ (reference sequence). This CDR3 is built from 15 residues. Using constant-segment primers, 5'RACE produced TCR alpha and TCR beta cDNA libraries carrying sample barcodes and UMIs. TCRdb ran MiXCR on the 5' RACE reads and lists one entry per CDR3 protein. The repertoire has approximately 150,000 distinct CDR3 sequences, about 14% of them found once; the top ten carry roughly an eighth. A remark on this clonotype: Its matching antigen is unknown.

This clonotype originated in an adult woman who had mild COVID-19 (a few samples of this study predate the infection). Cell type and time point are not known. The chain links TRBV7-9 to TRBJ1-3, with D unresolved. Sequencing input: PBMCs or a T cell subset sorted from them (not recorded which). The CDR3 region has the DNA TGTGCCAGCAGCTTACTACGGGGAACTGGAAACACCATATATTTT. This gives the protein CASSLLRGTGNTIYF.